This TCR beta chain was identified during a study of beta chain features in type 1 diabetes. Study-wide points: The study found that naive, central memory and Treg TCRB repertoires appeared more similar in patients than in healthy donors.

This clone showed up just a few times. Its antigen is not known. V lost 4 bases, J lost 9 bases, and 9 bases lay in between. Germline V gene data show CDR1 as LNHNV and CDR2 as YYDKDF (reference sequence). The CDR3 sequence is 11 residues long. The entirety of the isolated RNA underwent reverse transcription, so expressed TCRB transcripts were sequenced. Sequencing was performed with immunoSEQ multiplex PCR; in TCRdb, only in-frame clones are kept and a portion is missing. The repertoire holds under 950,000 clones, with under 20% as singletons. Input material: naive CD4+ T cells from blood. This clonotype originated in a woman aged 18-29 years in good health. V is TRBV15 and J is TRBJ2-5; a weak D match, TRBD2 (5 bases). The CDR3 DNA follows: TGTGCCACCAGCAACGGACTTGCCCAGTACTTC. This sequence encodes CATSNGLAQYF.